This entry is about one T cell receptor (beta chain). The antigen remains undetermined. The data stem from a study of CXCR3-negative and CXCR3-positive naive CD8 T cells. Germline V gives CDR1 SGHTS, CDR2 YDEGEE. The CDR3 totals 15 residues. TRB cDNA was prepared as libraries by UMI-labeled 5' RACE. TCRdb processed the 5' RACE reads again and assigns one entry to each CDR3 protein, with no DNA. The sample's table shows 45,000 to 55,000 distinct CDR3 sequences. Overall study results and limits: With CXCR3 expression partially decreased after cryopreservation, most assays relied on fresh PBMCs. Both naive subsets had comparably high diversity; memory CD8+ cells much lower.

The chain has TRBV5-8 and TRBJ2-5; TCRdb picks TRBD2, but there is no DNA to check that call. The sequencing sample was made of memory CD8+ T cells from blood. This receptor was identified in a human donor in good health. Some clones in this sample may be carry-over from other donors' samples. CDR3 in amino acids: CASSLLRGSQETQYF.